The 10 T cell receptor beta chains presented below share a single source sample, sequenced in a study of blood T cell repertoires in COVID-19. Profiling relied on immunoSEQ multiplex PCR, and the TCRdb table lists in-frame clones only, not all of them. The table lists more than 80,000 clones, around nine tenths of them singletons, with around 20% in the top ten. The sample was peripheral blood. These TCRs come from a woman aged 60-75 years with COVID-19, enrolled during active disease.

The chain links TRBV5-6 to TRBJ2-1, with 14 bases matching TRBD2. CDR1 SGHDT and CDR2 YYEEEE come from the germline V gene. This CDR3 has 15 residues. Unmatched junction bases numbered 1, after V lost 2 bases and J lost 6 bases. CDR3 residues: CASSFGLAGGNEQFF. The CDR3 nucleotides read TGTGCCAGCAGCTTTGGACTAGCGGGGGGCAATGAGCAGTTCTTC. Using reference TRBV5-6 and TRBJ2-1 for the parts outside the CDR3, the full variable domain is DAGVTQSPTHLIKTRGQQVTLRCSPKSGHDTVSWYQQALGQGPQFIFQYYEEEERQRGNFPDRFSGHQFPNYSSELNVNALLLGDSALYLCASSFGLAGGNEQFFGPGTRLTVL.

This chain uses TRBV5-1 with TRBJ1-1; D gene ambiguous. CDR3 length equals 14 residues. Germline assignment: CDR1 SGHRS and CDR2 YFSETQ. V was clipped by 1 base and J by 6 bases, with 13 bases between them. The CDR3 nucleotides are TGCGCCAGCAGCTTGACCGGGAGCAGAGCTGAAGCTTTCTTT. Its translation is CASSLTGSRAEAFF.

The genes are TRBV5-1 and TRBJ2-3; D may be TRBD1 (6 bases). V lost 0 bases and J lost 1, with 9 bases in between. The CDR3 has 15 residues. Germline V gene data show CDR1 as SGHRS and CDR2 as YFSETQ. The CDR3 loop reads CASSLGRGGTDTQYF. The DNA for the CDR3 is TGCGCCAGCAGCTTGGGCAGGGGAGGCACAGATACGCAGTATTTT.

This chain connects TRBV5-1 to TRBJ1-2, with 8 bases identical to TRBD1. V dropped 0 bases and J dropped 8; count of bases not matched to a gene: 9. The CDR3 contains 15 residues. Germline V CDR1 and CDR2: SGHRS, YFSETQ. The CDR3 reads CASSLAGTGGEGYTF. The CDR3, as DNA: TGCGCCAGCAGCTTGGCCGGGACAGGAGGTGAGGGCTACACCTTC.

V gene TRBV25-1 combines with J gene TRBJ1-2; tentative D call: TRBD1 (5 bases). Between the trimmed V and J ends, which lost 8 bases and 8 bases, there was a span of 24 bases. Germline CDR1 MGHDK, CDR2 SYGVNS. The length of the CDR3 is 15 residues. The CDR3 coding sequence is TGTGCCAGCGGAGGGGTGGCCGAGAACCCGGAGGGCTACACCTTC. This codes for CASGGVAENPEGYTF.

The gene calls are TRBV10-3 and TRBJ1-6; a possible D gene is TRBD1 (5 bases). The CDR3 runs to 17 residues. CDR1 and CDR2 (germline): ENHRY, SYGVKD. V lost 2 bases and J lost 8, with 19 bases in between. The CDR3 DNA follows: TGTGCCATCAGTGAGCTTGGGGGGAAAATCGGGCATTCACCCCTCCACTTT. Residues: CAISELGGKIGHSPLHF.

The chain recombines TRBV6-5 with TRBJ2-7, with a tentative D call TRBD2 (6 bases). Between the trimmed V and J ends, which lost 7 bases and 0 bases, there was a span of 13 bases. The CDR3 consists of 14 residues. Germline V gene sequence: CDR1 MNHEY, CDR2 SVGAGI. The CDR3 DNA is TGTGCCAGCACCAAAGGGACTGACTCCTACGAGCAGTACTTC. This encodes CASTKGTDSYEQYF.

The J gene is TRBJ2-1, the V gene TRBV10-3; no clear D. Between the trimmed V and J ends, which lost 4 bases and 6 bases, there was a span of 4 bases. CDR3 size: 11 residues. Germline values: CDR1 ENHRY, CDR2 SYGVKD. CDR3 residues: CAISGINEQFF. The CDR3 bases are TGTGCCATCAGTGGTATCAATGAGCAGTTCTTC.

This clone was detected once. This sequence joins TRBV28 and TRBJ1-1; 10 bases map to TRBD1. The CDR3 covers 14 residues. Germline V gene data show CDR1 as MDHEN and CDR2 as SYDVKM. V lost 7 bases, J lost 6 bases, and 8 bases stayed unmatched. Here the CDR3 reads CASTPRQGASEAFF. Here the CDR3 DNA reads TGTGCCAGCACCCCCCGACAGGGGGCGTCTGAAGCTTTCTTT. The full variable domain, completed using reference TRBV28 and TRBJ1-1, is DVKVTQSSRYLVKRTGEKVFLECVQDMDHENMFWYRQDPGLGLRLIYFSYDVKMKEKGDIPEGYSVSREKKERFSLILESASTNQTSMYLCASTPRQGASEAFFGQGTRLTVV.

The chain is built from TRBV30 and TRBJ2-3; maybe TRBD1 (6 bases). Trimming cost V 7 bases and J 4 bases, with 18 bases left between them. The CDR3 spans 14 residues. Looked up from germline, CDR1 is GTSNPN and CDR2 is SVGIG (reference sequence). The CDR3 bases are TGTGCCTCCCAACAGGGCTCGTGGGCAGATACGCAGTATTTT. Its translation: CASQQGSWADTQYF.